What follows describes a single T cell receptor beta chain. Its binding antigen is unknown. One base away there is no much larger clone; base qualities are not given. The data belong to a study of shared clonotypes between healthy human individuals (TCRdb year 2020). Study-level background: The cohort comprised a couple of women and three men aged 18 to 49 years. To increase sequencing depth and limit assay-specific biases, TCR repertoire library preparation and sequencing were carried out by different laboratories using diverse techniques. Each donor's leukapheresis produced roughly between roughly 0.85 and 10 billion PBMCs. For each donor, three plates each were used for CD4 naive and CD4 memory, two plates were used for CD8 naive, and one plate was used for CD8 memory. To estimate repertoire size and how much clonotypes are shared between individuals, the study performed deep sequencing of blood TCR repertoires from five healthy adults. Results the study describes overall, beyond this receptor: Sampling was limited to blood, and TCR repertoires in tissue likely differ from TCR repertoires in blood. Sharing across several donors was observed for around 5% of naive CD4, under 4% of naive CD8, over 2% of memory CD4, and roughly 0.4% of memory CD8 clonotypes. Higher generation probabilities were observed for clonotypes shared by all four sorted-subset donors than for non-shared clonotypes. The small number of donors limited the genetic and exposure-history diversity represented. Pairwise subsampling led to the expectation that sequencing depth would affect the degree of clonotype sharing among donors. Naive subsets generally had larger estimated clonotype richness than memory subsets. Even with the large sequencing depth, rarefaction of the sorted-subset datasets indicated that sequencing was incomplete.

Using the deep immunoSEQ assay, TCR CDR3 regions were amplified from genomic DNA by multiplex PCR. For each cell subset, the extracted genomic DNA was distributed evenly across all wells of several immunoSEQ 96-well plates, and each plate served as one replicate. Each replicate PCR for sorted subsets received approximately 220 ng genomic DNA, equal to about 30,000 T cell genomes. The purified libraries were quantified using a Qubit 3.0 fluorometer, sized with a Bioanalyzer 2100, and then quantified again using the KAPA Library Quantification kit. Every immunoSEQ 96-well plate was sequenced on a separate single-read 150-cycle Illumina NextSeq 550 flow cell. In the original analysis: Because the immunoSEQ output held only junctional sequences and lacked quality scores, the filtering could not match the filtering applied to full-length reads. Sequences were annotated with PyIR, a Python wrapper for IgBLAST v1.9, using IMGT germline references to assign V/J genes and CDR3. Reads with weak V/J assignments (E-value above 1e-6), missing CDR3, stop codons, out-of-frame junctions, or ambiguous translated residues were removed. A V3J clonotype was defined by an identical inferred V gene, J gene, and CDR3 amino acid sequence. Percentage overlap between repertoires was calculated by dividing the number of shared unique clonotypes by the size of the smaller repertoire. Repertoire richness was assessed with RTK rarefaction, the Chao1 estimator, and Recon v2.1 estimates of unobserved clonotypes. Generation probabilities for all TCRbeta clonotypes obtained by the gDNA method from a handful of donors were computed using OLGA. The source is immuneACCESS, and TCRdb retained only in-frame sequences with V and J called. Part of the clones is not carried over; for the studies checked, unresolved V genes explain less than half of this, and the remainder is unexplained. That table is the source of V, J and clone size, and D and trimming were worked out from the DNA. Here the sample has over 2 million clones; about 95% occur a single time. Roughly 0.13% of the sample rests with the top ten.

The donors were healthy, HIV-negative adults with no recently reported acute infections or vaccinations. Only Caucasian adults living in Nashville, Tennessee, USA were represented among the donors. CD4+ T cells were enriched through magnetic negative selection, after which naive cells were positively selected on CD45RA and the remaining negative fraction served as the memory subset. Blood was collected by leukapheresis, and PBMCs were isolated by Ficoll-Histopaque density gradient centrifugation and then cryopreserved in liquid nitrogen vapor phase. Purity and quantity of every magnetically sorted T cell population were checked by analytical flow cytometry. From each sorted fraction, genomic DNA was isolated and quantified by UV absorbance on a Nanodrop 2000c. This clonotype was sampled from a man aged 18 to 35 in good health. Sequenced material: naive CD4+ T cells sorted from blood. In the paper's terms, the cell subset or site label means: CD45RA+ positively selected.

Read as DNA, the sequence is TGTGCCAGCAGTGAAGTCCCCACGGGGCTGCGCACTGAAGCTTTCTTT. It encodes CASSEVPTGLRTEAFF. Recombination linked TRBV6-1 to TRBJ1-1; the D gene is perhaps TRBD1, from 5 matching bases. The germline V gene supplies CDR1 MNHNS and CDR2 SASEGT. V sheds 1 base and J sheds 4 bases, leaving 16 bases between their ends. The CDR3 spans 16 residues, from the cysteine through the phenylalanine. Just the 48-base CDR3 DNA is kept, in frame starting at base 1.